A single sample is the source of the 7 T cell receptor beta chains below, sequenced in a study of T cells in women clearing cervical HPV infection (dated by TCRdb to 2016 to 2019). Preparation of the library involved the immunoSEQ multiplex PCR assay. The immuneACCESS repertoire file appears here via TCRdb, limited to in-frame rearrangements. These files lack a portion of the clones; in checked studies, under half of the deficit traces to unresolved V genes, and the cause of the others is not known. The table of this sample itemizes roughly 48,000 clones. The ten largest clones represent under 2% of the sample. The specimen sequenced was blood buffy coat. These TCRs come from a woman aged 18-70 years with a cervical HPV16 infection that either progressed to CIN3+ or cleared (not recorded which).

This CDR3 is CASSESRGLAGFKETQYF. The DNA read from the CDR3 is TGTGCCAGCAGTGAAAGTAGGGGCCTAGCGGGATTTAAAGAGACC. This chain connects TRBV2 to TRBJ2-5; 9 bases match TRBD2. The read falls 3 residues short of the CDR3 end, and the missing part is taken from the germline J gene. V gave up 2 bases and J gave up 3 bases; unmatched junction bases: 13. CDR1 SNHLY and CDR2 FYNNEI come from the germline V gene. This CDR3 spans 18 amino acids.

About this clone: The DNA ends 3 residues before the CDR3 does, and the rest of the CDR3 is filled in from the germline J gene. The chain links TRBV7-9 to TRBJ1-3, with D hard to call. There are 13 residues in the CDR3. Germline V gene lookup returns CDR1 SEHNR and CDR2 FQNEAQ (reference sequence). The V end was cut by 5 bases, the J end by 5 bases, with 10 bases between. The part of the CDR3 DNA that was read is TGTGCCAGCAGCCCACTAGCACGAAACACC. It translates to CASSPLARNT. The entire CDR3 reads CASSPLARNTIYF.

Concerning this clone: The read is 3 residues too short to cover the CDR3 end, so that end is filled in from the germline J gene. The chain carries TRBV20-1 and TRBJ2-7; 7 nucleotides align to TRBD1. Germline CDR1 reads DFQATT; CDR2 reads SNEGSKA (reference sequence). V shed 5 bases, J shed 2 bases, and the junction held 9 bases outside the gene matches. The CDR3 sequence is 14 residues long. The covered CDR3 bases are TGCAGTGCTCTGGGTCCGGGGACAGCCTACGAG. Its translation: CSALGPGTAYE. The whole CDR3 protein is CSALGPGTAYEQYF.

Remarks on this clone: Read coverage stops 3 residues before the CDR3 terminus; the germline J gene supplies the remainder. The genes are TRBV6-1 and TRBJ2-7; no definite D call. The V and J ends lost 3 bases and 0 bases respectively, with 9 bases between them. The CDR3 sequence is 14 residues long. CDR1 is MNHNS, CDR2 SASEGT, per germline. Partial CDR3 DNA: TGTGCCAGCAGTGACGCGGTGGTCTCCTACGAG. Its protein product is CASSDAVVSYE. The entire CDR3 sequence reads CASSDAVVSYEQYF.

About this clone itself: The read stops 3 residues short of the end of the CDR3; the missing end is completed from the germline J gene. The V call is TRBV5-1, the J call TRBJ2-3; 11 nucleotides align to TRBD2. Germline CDR1 reads SGHRS; CDR2 reads YFSETQ. This CDR3 spans 15 amino acids. V lost 4 bases, J lost 2 bases, and 3 bases stayed unmatched. The sequenced part of the CDR3 DNA is TGCGCCAGCAGCCTGACTAGCGGGGTCACAGATACG. This encodes CASSLTSGVTDT. The entire CDR3 reads CASSLTSGVTDTQYF.

As regards this clone: Read data end 3 residues before the CDR3 end; the end is taken from the germline J gene. V and J are TRBV30 and TRBJ2-4; 12 bases map to TRBD2. The germline CDR1 and CDR2 sequences are GTSNPN and SVGIG (reference sequence). Trimming took 0 bases from V and 0 from J; bases not matched to a gene: 0. The CDR3 loop spans 16 amino acids. The CDR3 region is CAWSVGLAGAKNIQYF. CDR3 DNA (partial): TGTGCCTGGAGTGTGGGACTAGCGGGAGCCAAAAACATT.

Concerning this clone: Read coverage stops 3 residues before the CDR3 terminus; the germline J gene supplies the remainder. This chain links TRBV18 with TRBJ1-5; no reliable D call. Germline CDR1 reads KGHSH; CDR2 reads LQKENI. With 3 bases removed from V and 4 bases from J, the gap between germline ends came to 10 bases. The CDR3 extends over 14 amino acids. CDR3: CASSPPGWNQPQHF. Partial CDR3 DNA: TGTGCCAGCTCACCCCCGGGGTGGAATCAGCCC. Together with reference TRBV18 and TRBJ1-5, the CDR3 gives the full variable domain: NAGVMQNPRHLVRRRGQEARLRCSPMKGHSHVYWYRQLPEEGLKFMVYLQKENIIDESGMPKERFSAEFPKEGPSILRIQQVVRGDSAAYFCASSPPGWNQPQHFGDGTRLSIL.